A selection of T cell receptor beta chains follows, all from one sample in a study of OX40 agonist ivuxolimab in advanced cancers. Assay: immunoSEQ multiplex PCR; the TCRdb copy retains only in-frame clones and omits some. The repertoire has approximately 76,000 clones, roughly nine tenths of them found once; the top ten carry roughly 13%. Sample: CD4+ or CD8+ T cells sorted from blood, taken in a trial of the OX40 agonist ivuxolimab. The receptors come from an adult with an advanced solid tumor such as melanoma, head and neck, liver or kidney cancer. The CDR3 runs from the conserved cysteine through the conserved F or W. D genes are given only for firm matches. Rows give clone size only sometimes, using once, few, many, or a class for an expanded clone.

D gene: TRBD2
clone size: once
J gene: TRBJ2-1
V gene: TRBV9
CDR3 protein: CASSLGTSYNEQFF
CDR3 DNA: TGTGCCAGCAGCCTCGGGACTAGTTACAATGAGCAGTTCTTC

D gene: TRBD1
clone size: once
J gene: TRBJ2-2
V gene: TRBV4-1
CDR3 protein: CASSHLGQGHKTGELFF
CDR3 DNA: TGCGCCAGCAGCCATCTTGGACAGGGCCATAAGACCGGGGAGCTGTTTTTT

D gene: TRBD2
clone size: few
J gene: TRBJ2-7
V gene: TRBV4-1
CDR3 protein: CASSHVTSGSYEQYF
CDR3 DNA: TGCGCCAGCAGCCACGTGACTAGCGGGAGCTACGAGCAGTACTTC

D gene: TRBD2
clone size: once
J gene: TRBJ2-7
V gene: TRBV29-1
CDR3 protein: CSVEPSGTFYEQYF
CDR3 DNA: TGCAGCGTTGAACCTAGCGGGACATTCTACGAGCAGTACTTC

D gene: .
clone size: .
J gene: TRBJ1-1
V gene: TRBV4-2
CDR3 protein: CASSQDAGTNTEAFF
CDR3 DNA: TGTGCCAGCAGCCAAGATGCAGGCACTAACACTGAAGCTTTCTTT

D gene: .
clone size: .
J gene: TRBJ1-2
V gene: TRBV6-1
CDR3 protein: CASRGRNIYGYTF
CDR3 DNA: TGTGCCAGCAGGGGCAGGAATATCTATGGCTACACCTTC

D gene: TRBD2
clone size: .
J gene: TRBJ2-1
V gene: TRBV2
CDR3 protein: CASNRGGPHNEQFF
CDR3 DNA: TGTGCCAGCAATCGGGGGGGGCCCCACAATGAGCAGTTCTTC

D gene: .
clone size: .
J gene: TRBJ1-1
V gene: TRBV29-1
CDR3 protein: CSVEDISLDTEAFF
CDR3 DNA: TGCAGCGTTGAAGATATCAGCCTGGACACTGAAGCTTTCTTT

D gene: TRBD1
clone size: .
J gene: TRBJ2-5
V gene: TRBV5-1
CDR3 protein: CASSGGQRSGEQYF
CDR3 DNA: TGCGCCAGCAGCGGGGGACAGCGCAGTGGGGAGCAGTACTTC

D gene: .
clone size: .
J gene: TRBJ2-7
V gene: TRBV5-1
CDR3 protein: CASGPTDEQYF
CDR3 DNA: TGCGCCAGCGGCCCCACGGACGAGCAGTACTTC

D gene: TRBD2
clone size: .
J gene: TRBJ2-2
V gene: TRBV9
CDR3 protein: CASSAGVAGVTGELFF
CDR3 DNA: TGTGCCAGCAGCGCAGGGGTAGCGGGAGTAACCGGGGAGCTGTTTTTT

D gene: TRBD1
clone size: .
J gene: TRBJ1-3
V gene: TRBV5-8
CDR3 protein: CASSYDRASGNTIYF
CDR3 DNA: TGTGCCAGCAGCTACGACAGGGCATCTGGAAACACCATATATTTT

D gene: .
clone size: .
J gene: TRBJ2-2
V gene: TRBV27
CDR3 protein: CASSLGTPITGELFF
CDR3 DNA: TGTGCCAGCAGCCTCGGGACTCCCATCACCGGGGAGCTGTTTTTT

D gene: .
clone size: .
J gene: TRBJ1-3
V gene: TRBV6-1
CDR3 protein: CASRSGGNTIYF
CDR3 DNA: TGTGCCAGCAGATCGGGGGGAAACACCATATATTTT

D gene: .
clone size: .
J gene: TRBJ2-2
V gene: TRBV6-4
CDR3 protein: CASSEEGSNTGELFF
CDR3 DNA: TGTGCCAGCAGTGAGGAGGGGTCGAACACCGGGGAGCTGTTTTTT

D gene: TRBD1
clone size: .
J gene: TRBJ2-3
V gene: TRBV27
CDR3 protein: CASSLNRDRGLLTQYF
CDR3 DNA: TGTGCCAGCAGCTTGAACCGGGACAGGGGCCTCCTGACGCAGTATTTT

D gene: .
clone size: .
J gene: TRBJ1-5
V gene: TRBV27
CDR3 protein: CASSQGNQPQHF
CDR3 DNA: TGTGCCAGTTCCCAGGGCAATCAGCCCCAGCATTTT

D gene: .
clone size: .
J gene: TRBJ2-3
V gene: TRBV12-5
CDR3 protein: CASGPDTITDTQYF
CDR3 DNA: TGTGCTAGTGGCCCCGACACAATCACAGATACGCAGTATTTT

D gene: .
clone size: .
J gene: TRBJ2-7
V gene: TRBV7-3
CDR3 protein: CASSDDRATYEQYF
CDR3 DNA: TGTGCCAGCAGCGACGACAGAGCAACCTACGAGCAGTACTTC

D gene: TRBD1
clone size: .
J gene: TRBJ1-2
V gene: TRBV19
CDR3 protein: CASSDPGTANYGYTF
CDR3 DNA: TGTGCCAGTAGTGACCCGGGGACAGCTAACTATGGCTACACCTTC

D gene: .
clone size: once
J gene: TRBJ2-6
V gene: TRBV9
CDR3 protein: CASSPQPVSGANVLTF
CDR3 DNA: TGTGCCAGCAGCCCCCAACCAGTCTCTGGGGCCAACGTCCTGACTTTC

D gene: .
clone size: .
J gene: TRBJ2-4
V gene: TRBV11-3
CDR3 protein: CASSLAGLRNIQYF
CDR3 DNA: TGTGCCAGCAGCTTAGCAGGGCTTAGGAACATTCAGTACTTC

D gene: .
clone size: .
J gene: TRBJ2-2
V gene: TRBV7-9
CDR3 protein: CASSSPGGLDTGELFF
CDR3 DNA: TGTGCCAGCAGCTCGCCTGGAGGGCTTGACACCGGGGAGCTGTTTTTT

D gene: TRBD2
clone size: .
J gene: TRBJ2-7
V gene: TRBV4-1
CDR3 protein: CASSQPTSGTYEQYF
CDR3 DNA: TGCGCCAGCAGCCAACCGACTAGCGGGACATACGAGCAGTACTTC

D gene: TRBD1
clone size: once
J gene: TRBJ2-7
V gene: TRBV27
CDR3 protein: CASSSGGANNEQYF
CDR3 DNA: TGTGCCAGCAGTTCAGGGGGCGCTAACAACGAGCAGTACTTC

D gene: .
clone size: .
J gene: TRBJ2-7
V gene: TRBV7-2
CDR3 protein: CASSHGHTFYEQYF
CDR3 DNA: TGTGCCAGCAGCCACGGACATACCTTCTACGAGCAGTACTTC

D gene: .
clone size: .
J gene: TRBJ1-5
V gene: TRBV29-1
CDR3 protein: CSVEDPVGRTQHF
CDR3 DNA: TGCAGCGTTGAAGATCCGGTGGGGAGGACCCAGCATTTT

D gene: .
clone size: .
J gene: TRBJ1-1
V gene: TRBV7-6
CDR3 protein: CASSLSQLTEAFF
CDR3 DNA: TGTGCCAGCAGCTTAAGTCAGTTAACTGAAGCTTTCTTT

D gene: TRBD1
clone size: once
J gene: TRBJ2-7
V gene: TRBV10-3
CDR3 protein: CAISDRDRRGIPEQYF
CDR3 DNA: TGTGCCATCAGCGACCGGGACAGGAGGGGGATACCCGAGCAGTACTTC

D gene: TRBD2
clone size: .
J gene: TRBJ2-1
V gene: TRBV5-1
CDR3 protein: CASSLAAGTSGSNEQFF
CDR3 DNA: TGCGCCAGCAGCTTGGCCGCCGGGACTAGCGGGAGCAATGAGCAGTTCTTC

D gene: .
clone size: .
J gene: TRBJ1-5
V gene: TRBV19
CDR3 protein: CASNEGGNQPQHF
CDR3 DNA: TGTGCCAGTAACGAAGGTGGCAATCAGCCCCAGCATTTT

D gene: TRBD2
clone size: .
J gene: TRBJ2-1
V gene: TRBV11-3
CDR3 protein: CASRNSLLAGGGSYNEQFF
CDR3 DNA: TGTGCCAGCAGGAACTCCTTACTAGCGGGAGGAGGGTCCTACAATGAGCAGTTCTTC

D gene: .
clone size: .
J gene: TRBJ2-5
V gene: TRBV27
CDR3 protein: CASSSSARGGYQETQYF
CDR3 DNA: TGTGCCAGCAGTTCATCAGCCAGGGGGGGGTACCAAGAGACCCAGTACTTC

D gene: TRBD2
clone size: .
J gene: TRBJ2-1
V gene: TRBV4-1
CDR3 protein: CASSQVPGTSGRLEQFF
CDR3 DNA: TGCGCCAGCAGCCAAGTACCAGGGACTAGCGGGAGGCTTGAGCAGTTCTTC

D gene: .
clone size: once
J gene: TRBJ2-1
V gene: TRBV5-4
CDR3 protein: CASSLGLDLYNEQFF
CDR3 DNA: TGTGCCAGCAGCTTGGGACTAGACCTCTACAATGAGCAGTTCTTC

D gene: .
clone size: .
J gene: TRBJ2-1
V gene: TRBV7-3
CDR3 protein: CASSPNALYNEQFF
CDR3 DNA: TGTGCCAGCAGCCCCAACGCCCTGTACAATGAGCAGTTCTTC

D gene: TRBD2
clone size: .
J gene: TRBJ2-3
V gene: TRBV5-1
CDR3 protein: CASSLFVGGADTQYF
CDR3 DNA: TGCGCCAGCAGCTTGTTTGTGGGAGGGGCAGATACGCAGTATTTT

D gene: TRBD2
clone size: .
J gene: TRBJ2-1
V gene: TRBV30
CDR3 protein: CASTSGRAYNEQFF
CDR3 DNA: TGTGCCTCGACTAGCGGGAGGGCCTACAATGAGCAGTTCTTC

D gene: .
clone size: .
J gene: TRBJ1-4
V gene: TRBV5-6
CDR3 protein: CASSLGRRGDGEKLFF
CDR3 DNA: TGTGCCAGCAGCTTGGGGAGGAGGGGAGATGGGGAAAAACTGTTTTTT

D gene: TRBD1
clone size: .
J gene: TRBJ1-2
V gene: TRBV30
CDR3 protein: CALTGNSNYGYTF
CDR3 DNA: TGTGCCTTGACAGGGAATTCTAACTATGGCTACACCTTC

D gene: .
clone size: .
J gene: TRBJ1-2
V gene: TRBV6-6
CDR3 protein: CASRGIRAFLEGYTF
CDR3 DNA: TGTGCCAGCAGGGGAATTCGGGCATTCCTTGAAGGCTACACCTTC

D gene: .
clone size: .
J gene: TRBJ1-5
V gene: TRBV7-9
CDR3 protein: CASSFGGPVPQHF
CDR3 DNA: TGTGCCAGCAGCTTTGGAGGTCCGGTGCCCCAGCATTTT

D gene: TRBD2
clone size: .
J gene: TRBJ2-1
V gene: TRBV7-3
CDR3 protein: CASSLSGTSGRANNEQFF
CDR3 DNA: TGTGCCAGCAGCTTAAGCGGGACTAGCGGGAGGGCCAACAATGAGCAGTTCTTC

D gene: TRBD2
clone size: .
J gene: TRBJ2-7
V gene: TRBV2
CDR3 protein: CASSEFASGGSYEQYF
CDR3 DNA: TGTGCCAGCAGTGAATTCGCTAGCGGGGGAAGTTACGAGCAGTACTTC

D gene: TRBD2
clone size: .
J gene: TRBJ2-3
V gene: TRBV19
CDR3 protein: CASSLYLAGSSTDTQYF
CDR3 DNA: TGTGCCAGTAGTCTATACTTAGCGGGTTCTAGCACAGATACGCAGTATTTT

D gene: TRBD1
clone size: .
J gene: TRBJ2-7
V gene: TRBV6-5
CDR3 protein: CASGQVPYEQYF
CDR3 DNA: TGTGCCAGTGGACAGGTCCCCTACGAGCAGTACTTC

D gene: TRBD1
clone size: .
J gene: TRBJ1-2
V gene: TRBV5-4
CDR3 protein: CASKWDRGYYGYTF
CDR3 DNA: TGTGCCAGCAAGTGGGACAGGGGGTACTATGGCTACACCTTC

D gene: .
clone size: .
J gene: TRBJ1-3
V gene: TRBV28
CDR3 protein: CASISSGNTIYF
CDR3 DNA: TGTGCCAGCATCAGCTCTGGAAACACCATATATTTT

D gene: .
clone size: .
J gene: TRBJ1-1
V gene: TRBV10-3
CDR3 protein: CAISNPDGGVTEAFF
CDR3 DNA: TGTGCCATCAGTAACCCTGACGGGGGGGTCACTGAAGCTTTCTTT

D gene: TRBD2
clone size: .
J gene: TRBJ2-2
V gene: TRBV27
CDR3 protein: CASPKTSGRTGELFF
CDR3 DNA: TGTGCCAGTCCGAAGACTAGCGGGAGAACCGGGGAGCTGTTTTTT

D gene: TRBD1
clone size: .
J gene: TRBJ1-4
V gene: TRBV11-2
CDR3 protein: CASSPDRVKLFF
CDR3 DNA: TGTGCCAGCAGCCCTGACAGGGTTAAACTGTTTTTT

D gene: .
clone size: .
J gene: TRBJ1-1
V gene: TRBV28
CDR3 protein: CAIKGGDHTEAFF
CDR3 DNA: TGTGCCATCAAGGGGGGGGACCACACTGAAGCTTTCTTT

D gene: .
clone size: .
J gene: TRBJ2-7
V gene: TRBV29-1
CDR3 protein: CSVVQSGSYEQYF
CDR3 DNA: TGCAGCGTTGTACAAAGCGGCTCCTACGAGCAGTACTTC

D gene: TRBD2
clone size: .
J gene: TRBJ2-3
V gene: TRBV7-3
CDR3 protein: CASSAGLAGVIDTQYF
CDR3 DNA: TGTGCCAGCAGCGCGGGGCTAGCGGGAGTTATAGATACGCAGTATTTT

D gene: .
clone size: .
J gene: TRBJ2-1
V gene: TRBV5-1
CDR3 protein: CASSLVSSRGEQFF
CDR3 DNA: TGCGCCAGCAGCTTGGTGTCTAGTAGGGGTGAGCAGTTCTTC